These 27 T cell receptor beta chains came from one sample sequenced in a study of T-cell memory formation after mild COVID-19. TCRdb passed the 5' RACE reads through MiXCR, listing each CDR3 protein once. The sample has about 130,000 distinct CDR3 sequences; roughly 6% are singletons. Sequenced: PBMCs or a T cell subset sorted from them (not recorded which). These receptors were obtained from an adult woman who had mild COVID-19 (a few samples of this study predate the infection). Cell type and time point are not known.

This clonotype showed up just a few times. The V and J genes are TRBV5-1 and TRBJ1-6; 10 bases match TRBD1. CDR1 is SGHRS and CDR2 is YFSETQ in the germline V gene. The J segment lost 6 bases and the V segment lost 1 base, leaving 4 bases of the junction unmatched. The CDR3 covers 16 residues. The CDR3 here is CASSLLGTGVNSPLHF. CDR3 sequence (DNA): TGCGCCAGCAGCTTGCTTGGGACAGGGGTTAATTCACCCCTCCACTTT.

This clonotype was counted many times. The chain is built from TRBV7-2 and TRBJ2-3, with 10 bases aligning to TRBD1. V dropped 5 bases and J dropped 1; count of bases not matched to a gene: 9. The CDR3 is 17 amino acids. Germline V CDR1 and CDR2: SGHTA, FQGNSA. CDR3 in DNA: TGTGCCAGCAGCGTAAAGACAGGGGGCGGCCGCACAGATACGCAGTATTTT. Protein sequence: CASSVKTGGGRTDTQYF.

The CDR3 nucleotides read TGTGCCAGCTCACCACCTGCAAATATTGGGTCCACTGAAGCTTTCTTT. It translates to CASSPPANIGSTEAFF. This chain links TRBV18 with TRBJ1-1, with D uncertain. Germline V gives CDR1 KGHSH, CDR2 LQKENI. The CDR3 runs to 16 residues. V dropped 0 bases and J dropped 4 bases, with 15 bases sitting between them.

This clonotype has ten or more counts. The V call is TRBV12-3 or TRBV12-4, the J call TRBJ1-2; 8 bases agree with TRBD1. Trimming removed 6 bases from V and 3 bases from J; junction bases left unmatched: 6. The CDR3 extends over 14 amino acids. The CDR3 protein is CASSGQGRDYGYTF. The CDR3 DNA sequence: TGTGCCAGCAGCGGACAGGGTCGGGACTATGGCTACACCTTC.

V gene TRBV7-8 combines with J gene TRBJ1-2; 8 nucleotides align to TRBD1. The CDR3 contains 15 residues. V was pared by 4 bases and J by 5 bases, with 9 bases of the junction left unmatched. The V gene's germline CDR1 is SGHVS and CDR2 FQNEAQ. CDR3 coding DNA: TGTGCCAGCAGCTCGTTCGGGACAGGTCCATATGGCTACACCTTC. Its protein is CASSSFGTGPYGYTF.

The J gene is TRBJ1-6, the V gene TRBV21-1. TRBV21-1 is annotated as a pseudogene. The CDR3 is made up of 15 amino acids. The CDR3 loop is CASSKKVRSNSPLHF. The CDR3 DNA sequence: TGTGCCAGCAGCAAAAAAGTCCGGTCTAATTCACCCCTCCACTTT.

This clonotype turned up a few times. The V gene is TRBV20-1, the J gene TRBJ2-1; D unclear. The V gene's germline CDR1 is DFQATT and CDR2 SNEGSKA (reference sequence). The CDR3 totals 14 residues. With 1 base removed from V and 12 bases from J, the gap between germline ends came to 19 bases. CDR3 DNA: TGCAGTGCTAGAGGCGCAAATCCAGTGGTTCGGCAGTTCTTC. This sequence encodes CSARGANPVVRQFF.

V gene TRBV18 combines with J gene TRBJ2-5; D uncertain. The V end lost 4 bases, the J end lost 1 base, and 4 bases lay between the germline ends. The CDR3 loop spans 12 amino acids. Germline V gives CDR1 KGHSH, CDR2 LQKENI. The CDR3 nucleotides are TGTGCCAGCTCACGGATCCAAGAGACCCAGTACTTC. The encoded protein is CASSRIQETQYF.

V and J are TRBV3-1 and TRBJ2-1; D is unclear. The V gene lost 4 bases and the J gene lost 4 bases, with 11 bases spanning the gap. The CDR3 extends over 14 amino acids. Germline CDR1 is LGHDT and CDR2 is YNNKEL (reference sequence). CDR3 protein: CASSLRTRYNEQFF. CDR3 coding DNA: TGTGCCAGCAGCCTTCGGACCAGATACAATGAGCAGTTCTTC.

At least ten counts were recorded for this clonotype. The V gene is TRBV5-5, the J gene TRBJ1-5; unclear D gene. In germline, CDR1 is SGHKS, CDR2 YYEKEE (reference sequence). The CDR3 loop spans 15 amino acids. V was pared by 4 bases and J by 1 base, with 12 bases between. As DNA, the CDR3 is TGTGCCAGCAGCCCCCAAGTGTCGAGCAATCAGCCCCAGCATTTT. Protein: CASSPQVSSNQPQHF.

Ten or more counts support this clonotype. This rearrangement joins TRBV4-3 to TRBJ2-1; TRBD2 might be the D (6 bases). V was pared by 0 bases and J by 11 bases, with 11 bases between. The CDR3 has 13 residues. Germline CDR1 reads LGHNA; CDR2 reads YSLEER. The CDR3 region is CASSQDGDLKQFF. As DNA, the CDR3 is TGCGCCAGCAGCCAAGATGGGGACTTAAAGCAGTTCTTC.

The gene calls are TRBV6-5 and TRBJ1-2; 8 bases match TRBD1. Germline V gene lookup returns CDR1 MNHEY and CDR2 SVGAGI. Germline trimming cut 5 bases from V and 4 bases from J; bases unmatched to any gene: 6. This CDR3 region has 14 residues. CDR3 nucleotide sequence: TGTGCCAGCAGTAAAAGGGACAGGTTCTATGGCTACACCTTC. Its translation is CASSKRDRFYGYTF.

This clonotype was seen a single time. Relative to the germline gene, one junction end is altered; a read error may explain this. The J gene is TRBJ1-1, the V gene TRBV2; tentatively, D is TRBD1 (5 bases). The CDR3 loop spans 14 amino acids. Germline V gene data show CDR1 as SNHLY and CDR2 as FYNNEI. CDR3 nucleotides: TGTGCCAGCAGTACTTCTGGGGGGAACGCTGAAGCTTTCTTT. Its translation: CASSTSGGNAEAFF.

A note on this clonotype: A much larger clone sits a single nucleotide away, making a read error possible. This chain joins TRBV27 and TRBJ1-6; D call uncertain. The CDR3 length is 12 residues. The germline V gene encodes CDR1 MNHEY and CDR2 SMNVEV (reference sequence). CDR3 sequence: CACSRPNSPLHF. Written as DNA, the CDR3 is TGTGCCTGCAGTCGCCCCAATTCACCCCTCCACTTT.

This clonotype was counted many times. This rearrangement joins TRBV5-1 to TRBJ2-1; 7 nucleotides align to TRBD1. This CDR3 spans 17 amino acids. Unmatched junction bases numbered 16, after V lost 5 bases and J lost 5 bases. Per the germline V gene, CDR1 is SGHRS and CDR2 is YFSETQ. The CDR3 loop is CASSSSSGQRLHNEQFF. The CDR3 bases are TGCGCCAGCAGTTCGTCATCGGGACAGCGTCTCCACAATGAGCAGTTCTTC.

J is TRBJ2-7 and V is TRBV19; 9 bases fit TRBD1. Trimming removed 5 bases from V and 0 bases from J; junction bases left unmatched: 5. Germline V gene sequence: CDR1 LNHDA, CDR2 SQIVND (reference sequence). The CDR3 sequence is 15 residues long. CDR3 sequence: CASSPRDRASYEQYF. In nucleotides, the CDR3 is TGTGCCAGTAGTCCGCGGGACAGGGCCTCCTACGAGCAGTACTTC.

The CDR3 reads CAWSTGGGVREQYF. The CDR3 nucleotides read TGTGCCTGGAGTACGGGAGGAGGAGTTCGCGAGCAGTACTTC. J is TRBJ2-7 and V is TRBV30, with 7 bases aligning to TRBD2. Looked up from germline, CDR1 is GTSNPN and CDR2 is SVGIG (reference sequence). The J segment lost 6 bases and the V segment lost 2 bases, leaving 10 bases of the junction unmatched. The CDR3 covers 14 residues. Drawing the rest from reference TRBV30 and TRBJ2-7, the complete variable domain is SQTIHQWPATLVQPVGSPLSLECTVEGTSNPNLYWYRQAAGRGLQLLFYSVGIGQISSEVPQNLSASRPQDRQFILSSKKLLLSDSGFYLCAWSTGGGVREQYFGPGTRLTVT.

Many counts were recorded for this clonotype. The rearrangement joins TRBV20-1 to TRBJ2-1; the match to TRBD2 covers 7 bases. The CDR3 loop spans 14 amino acids. From germline, CDR1 is DFQATT and CDR2 SNEGSKA (reference sequence). After removal of 3 bases from V and 3 bases from J, the junction contained 5 bases not matched to a gene. CDR3 region: CSASRLAVYNEQFF. The DNA for the CDR3 is TGCAGTGCTAGTCGGCTAGCGGTCTACAATGAGCAGTTCTTC.

The chain combines TRBV25-1 with TRBJ2-7; D is ambiguous. This CDR3 spans 12 amino acids. V lost 8 bases to trimming and J lost 3 bases, with 11 bases between them. The germline CDR1 and CDR2 sequences are MGHDK and SYGVNS. The CDR3 loop is CASRMGIYEQYF. As DNA, the CDR3 is TGTGCCAGCCGAATGGGGATCTACGAGCAGTACTTC.

This clonotype came up a few times. This chain uses TRBV6-6 with TRBJ1-2; TRBD1 matches 8 bases. The CDR3 consists of 13 residues. The ends lost 6 bases at V and 5 bases at J; junction bases unmatched: 5. CDR1 and CDR2 (germline): MNHNY, SVGAGI (reference sequence). CDR3 DNA: TGTGCCAGCAGGCAGGGGGCGTTGTATGGCTACACCTTC. It is translated as CASRQGALYGYTF.

This clonotype was seen many times. The rearrangement joins TRBV12-3 or TRBV12-4 to TRBJ2-1; TRBD1 or TRBD2 may be the D gene (5 bases each). The CDR3 is 14 residues long. Trimming removed 7 bases from V and 4 bases from J, with 14 bases in between. CDR3 in DNA: TGTGCCAGCACTTACCGGGACCTATACAATGAGCAGTTCTTC. Protein sequence: CASTYRDLYNEQFF.

This clonotype has ten or more counts. The chain links TRBV4-2 to TRBJ2-1, with TRBD2 matching over 10 bases. This CDR3 spans 16 amino acids. CDR1 LGHNA and CDR2 YNFKEQ come from the germline V gene. The V gene end was trimmed by 4 bases and the J gene end by 4 bases; junction bases not matched to a gene: 7. Here the CDR3 DNA reads TGTGCCAGCAGCCGGGACGGACTAGCGGCATACAATGAGCAGTTCTTC. Residues: CASSRDGLAAYNEQFF.

The chain carries TRBV24-1 and TRBJ2-3, with TRBD1 as a possible D gene (6 bases). Trimming pared 5 bases from V and 2 bases from J, leaving 16 bases between. CDR1 and CDR2 (germline): KGHDR, SFDVKD. This CDR3 has 16 residues. CDR3 region: CATSGRQAAPTDTQYF. For the CDR3, the DNA is TGTGCCACCAGTGGCAGACAGGCCGCGCCCACAGATACGCAGTATTTT.

This clonotype has ten or more counts. The chain joins TRBV7-9 to TRBJ2-1, with D possibly TRBD2 on 5 matching bases. The length of the CDR3 is 14 residues. Germline lookup yields CDR1 SEHNR and CDR2 FQNEAQ (reference sequence). V was shortened by 5 bases and J by 15 bases, with 23 bases between the two germline ends. The CDR3 reads CASSRRHRTSLGFF. Here the CDR3 DNA reads TGTGCCAGCAGCCGCAGACATAGGACTTCACTCGGGTTCTTC.

This clonotype turned up a few times. The gene calls are TRBV4-3 and TRBJ1-1; D is uncertain. CDR3 length equals 14 residues. Germline CDR1 reads LGHNA; CDR2 reads YSLEER. V lost 1 base to trimming and J lost 5 bases, with 11 bases between them. CDR3 loop: CASSQGGGETEAFF. Written as DNA, the CDR3 is TGCGCCAGCAGCCAAGGGGGAGGCGAGACTGAAGCTTTCTTT.

Only a few counts were recorded for this clonotype. The J gene is TRBJ1-1, the V gene TRBV29-1, with 8 positions matching TRBD1. The CDR3 is made up of 14 amino acids. Trimming took 6 bases from V and 5 from J; bases not matched to a gene: 11. The germline gives CDR1 SQVTM, CDR2 ANQGSEA. CDR3 amino acids: CSVEDGRGRTEAFF. In DNA form, the CDR3 reads TGCAGCGTCGAGGATGGCAGGGGGCGGACTGAAGCTTTCTTT.

This clonotype has a handful of counts. The chain is built from TRBV20-1 and TRBJ2-1; the D gene is possibly TRBD2 (5 bases). CDR1 is DFQATT, CDR2 SNEGSKA, per germline (reference sequence). There are 14 residues in the CDR3. V lost 6 bases and J lost 2, with 14 bases in between. The CDR3 nucleotides read TGCAGTGCCAAGAGGGCGGGTGCCTACAATGAGCAGTTCTTC. Protein product: CSAKRAGAYNEQFF.